Detailed here is one T cell receptor (beta chain). Antigen specificity is unknown. This record belongs to a study of PD-1 blockade in mismatch repair-deficient tumors. V was shortened by 7 bases and J by 5 bases, with 17 bases between the two germline ends. This CDR3 has 15 amino acids. Germline loops: CDR1 SGHAT, CDR2 FQDESV (reference sequence). Notes on the study in general: Rapid post-treatment expansion, then contraction, generally preceding radiologic response, marked tumor-resident clones.

Repertoires were generated with immunoSEQ multiplex PCR, while TCRdb's copy carries only in-frame clones and drops some. Here the sample spans 38,000 or so clones, 70% to 90% being singletons. The genes are TRBV11-1 and TRBJ2-2, with D possibly called TRBD1 or TRBD2 (5 bases each). This receptor was taken from an adult with mismatch repair-deficient cancer. Sequenced material: peripheral blood, taken less than 95 weeks after starting pembrolizumab. CDR3 coding DNA: TGTGCCAGCAATTCCGGGACGGCGTTTACCGGGGAGCTGTTTTTT. Its protein product is CASNSGTAFTGELFF.